Presented here are 25 T cell receptor beta chains from one specimen sequenced in a study of cytomegalovirus exposure and HLA in healthy donors. PCR used 60 Vbeta primers and 13 Jbeta primers. Sequenced by immunoSEQ multiplex PCR; TCRdb stores in-frame clones only, minus some. The sample comprises 80,000 or so clones, about 60% of which are singletons, and approximately 5.8% rests with the top ten. The specimen sequenced was PBMCs. The receptors derive from a man in his thirties or forties in good health and CMV-seropositive.

This sequence joins TRBV6-1 and TRBJ2-3, with 7 bases fitting TRBD1. The CDR3 is 15 amino acids. Germline V gives CDR1 MNHNS, CDR2 SASEGT. Trimming took 7 bases from V and 2 from J; bases not matched to a gene: 9. Here the CDR3 reads CASTPGTEDTDTQYF. The CDR3 region has the DNA TGTGCCAGCACCCCCGGGACAGAGGACACAGATACGCAGTATTTT.

The chain joins TRBV6-1 to TRBJ1-2; TRBD1 aligns across 8 bases. Per the germline V gene, CDR1 is MNHNS and CDR2 is SASEGT. The V segment lost 4 bases and the J segment 5 bases; nucleotides outside the gene matches: 9. The CDR3 totals 15 residues. The CDR3 spells CASSAGGAEPYGYTF. In DNA, the CDR3 is TGTGCCAGCAGTGCAGGGGGCGCGGAACCGTATGGCTACACCTTC.

This sequence joins TRBV28 and TRBJ2-5; 12 nucleotides agree with TRBD2. CDR1 and CDR2 (germline): MDHEN, SYDVKM. V lost 5 bases, J lost 10 bases, and 2 bases stayed unmatched. The CDR3 is made up of 12 amino acids. This CDR3 is CASSRTSGDQYF. The CDR3, as DNA: TGTGCCAGCAGTAGGACTAGCGGGGACCAGTACTTC. The full variable domain, its missing parts supplied by reference TRBV28 and TRBJ2-5, is DVKVTQSSRYLVKRTGEKVFLECVQDMDHENMFWYRQDPGLGLRLIYFSYDVKMKEKGDIPEGYSVSREKKERFSLILESASTNQTSMYLCASSRTSGDQYFGPGTRLLVL.

The J gene is TRBJ2-3, the V gene TRBV28; perhaps TRBD2 as D (6 bases). The germline V and J ends were trimmed by 6 bases and 5 bases, with 21 bases remaining between them. The CDR3 sequence is 16 residues long. Germline-derived CDR1 and CDR2 are MDHEN and SYDVKM. CDR3 bases: TGTGCCAGCAGCCAATGGGGCGGGATGAAGGGAGATACGCAGTATTTT. Translation: CASSQWGGMKGDTQYF.

The chain carries TRBV6-5 and TRBJ2-6; possible D gene TRBD2, 5 bases. Germline V gene sequence: CDR1 MNHEY, CDR2 SVGAGI. This CDR3 has 15 amino acids. Trimming took 10 bases from V and 4 from J, leaving 17 bases between them. The CDR3 loop is CATTEGSAGANVLTF. The CDR3 DNA reads TGTGCCACCACTGAGGGCTCCGCCGGGGCCAACGTCCTGACTTTC.

The chain has TRBV7-7 and TRBJ2-1; 11 nucleotides line up with TRBD2. The trim removed 5 bases at V and 4 bases at J, leaving 4 bases unmatched. Per germline, CDR1 SSHAT and CDR2 FNYEAQ (reference sequence). The CDR3 is 15 residues long. Written as DNA, the CDR3 is TGTGCCAGCAGCCTCGGGACTAGCGGATACAATGAGCAGTTCTTC. Its translation is CASSLGTSGYNEQFF.

This clone was detected a few times. The chain joins TRBV28 to TRBJ2-3; the D gene is possibly TRBD2 (7 bases). CDR3 length equals 14 residues. V dropped 3 bases and J dropped 5 bases, with 12 bases sitting between them. Looked up from germline, CDR1 is MDHEN and CDR2 is SYDVKM. CDR3 DNA sequence: TGTGCCAGCAGTTTGCAGGGGAGGGTAGATACGCAGTATTTT. Amino acids: CASSLQGRVDTQYF.

This clone was picked up a small number of times. The chain has TRBV23-1 and TRBJ1-5, with 9 bases matching TRBD1. TRBV23-1 is an open reading frame whose function is uncertain. V was clipped by 8 bases and J by 3 bases; unmatched bases: 11. The CDR3 spans 16 residues. The chain's CDR3 is CASCPGQGLHNQPQHF. The CDR3 DNA reads as TGCGCCAGCTGCCCGGGACAGGGTCTCCACAATCAGCCCCAGCATTTT.

The V and J genes are TRBV4-2 and TRBJ1-2; 9 bases match TRBD1. This CDR3 is 15 amino acids long. J lost 7 bases, V lost 0 bases, and 6 bases had no gene match. Germline lookup yields CDR1 LGHNA and CDR2 YNFKEQ. This CDR3 is CASSQELQGAGGYTF. Written as DNA, the CDR3 is TGTGCCAGCAGCCAAGAACTACAGGGGGCGGGTGGCTACACCTTC.

This chain uses TRBV6-1 with TRBJ2-3; possible D gene TRBD1, 7 bases. CDR3 length: 15 amino acids. Trimming removed 5 bases at V and 10 bases at J, with 22 bases between. Germline CDR1 MNHNS, CDR2 SASEGT. CDR3 protein: CASSWGTGDGSAQYF. The CDR3, as DNA: TGTGCCAGCAGTTGGGGAACAGGGGACGGGAGTGCGCAGTATTTT.

Within the sample, this clone is medium-sized (0.01 to 0.1%). The chain carries TRBV4-1 and TRBJ2-6; the D gene is possibly TRBD2 (6 bases). The germline V gene has CDR1 MGHRA and CDR2 YSYEKL. This CDR3 has 14 amino acids. Trimming left V 7 bases short and J 2 bases short, with 9 bases between. CDR3 sequence: CASNGGAGANVLTF. Here the CDR3 DNA reads TGCGCCAGCAACGGCGGGGCTGGGGCCAACGTCCTGACTTTC.

In this sample, this clone turned up a few times. The CDR3, as DNA: TGTGCCAGCAGCTTAGCCTGTACGGGACTAGCGGGGGGCCCGCGCACAGATACGCAGTATTTT. Its translation: CASSLACTGLAGGPRTDTQYF. The chain carries TRBV7-7 and TRBJ2-3; 15 nucleotides align to TRBD2. Germline values: CDR1 SSHAT, CDR2 FNYEAQ (reference sequence). Trimming removed 0 bases from V and 1 base from J; junction bases left unmatched: 11. This CDR3 comprises 21 residues. Using reference TRBV7-7 and TRBJ2-3 for the parts outside the CDR3, the full variable domain is GAGVSQSPRYKVTKRGQDVTLRCDPISSHATLYWYQQALGQGPEFLTYFNYEAQPDKSGLPSDRFSAERPEGSISTLTIQRTEQRDSAMYRCASSLACTGLAGGPRTDTQYFGPGTRLTVL.

The chain is built from TRBV15 and TRBJ2-5; 7 positions match TRBD2. Trimming took 1 base from V and 2 from J; bases not matched to a gene: 16. The CDR3 runs 19 residues. Germline V CDR1 and CDR2: LNHNV, YYDKDF (reference sequence). CDR3 in DNA: TGTGCCACCAGCAGAGCTGACAGCCCGGGACTAACCCGTCAAGAGACCCAGTACTTC. Its translation is CATSRADSPGLTRQETQYF. Full variable domain (rest looked up from reference TRBV15 and TRBJ2-5): DAMVIQNPRYQVTQFGKPVTLSCSQTLNHNVMYWYQQKSSQAPKLLFHYYDKDFNNEADTPDNFQSRRPNTSFCFLDIRSPGLGDTAMYLCATSRADSPGLTRQETQYFGPGTRLLVL.

The chain's CDR3 is CASSLSSGTNTGELFF. In DNA form, the CDR3 reads TGTGCCAGCTCACTTTCTAGCGGGACGAACACCGGGGAGCTGTTTTTT. The chain is built from TRBV18 and TRBJ2-2; 9 nucleotides match TRBD2. CDR3 length equals 16 residues. Germline V gene lookup returns CDR1 KGHSH and CDR2 LQKENI. V was clipped by 4 bases and J by 0 bases; unmatched bases: 3.

The chain links TRBV18 to TRBJ1-1; the match to TRBD1 covers 9 bases. J gave up 3 bases and V 1 base, and 12 bases lay outside the gene matches. Germline values: CDR1 KGHSH, CDR2 LQKENI. This CDR3 comprises 18 residues. The CDR3 DNA sequence: TGTGCCAGCTCACCACGATATGGCACAGGGGGCATTGACACTGAAGCTTTCTTT. Translating it yields CASSPRYGTGGIDTEAFF.

The chain combines TRBV6-4 with TRBJ2-4; TRBD2 agrees at 9 bases. V lost 1 base to trimming and J lost 8 bases; unmatched junction nucleotides: 3. Germline V gives CDR1 MRHNA, CDR2 SNTAGT. The CDR3 is made up of 14 amino acids. The CDR3 nucleotides are TGTGCCAGCAGTGACTTTAGCGGGAGCGACATTCAGTACTTC. Amino acid sequence: CASSDFSGSDIQYF.

This clone was detected a few times. This chain connects TRBV4-2 to TRBJ2-7; the D is unclear. Trimming cost V 0 bases and J 6 bases, with 9 bases left between them. The V gene's germline CDR1 is LGHNA and CDR2 YNFKEQ. CDR3 length: 13 amino acids. CDR3 sequence (DNA): TGTGCCAGCAGCCAAGATGGAGCGACCGAGCAGTACTTC. Its protein is CASSQDGATEQYF.

The rearrangement links TRBV5-3 to TRBJ1-2, with a possible D match to TRBD1 (6 bases). TRBV5-3 is given ORF status, its function remaining uncertain. The CDR3 is 15 residues long. The V end was cut by 7 bases, the J end by 2 bases, with 18 bases between. The chain's CDR3 is CARGAQQGRNYGYTF. The CDR3 nucleotides read TGTGCCAGAGGCGCCCAACAGGGACGAAACTATGGCTACACCTTC.

This chain uses TRBV29-1 with TRBJ1-1; D unresolved. This CDR3 contains 12 residues. Trimming cost V 0 bases and J 5 bases, with 7 bases left between them. Looked up from germline, CDR1 is SQVTM and CDR2 is ANQGSEA. In nucleotides, the CDR3 is TGCAGCGTTGAAGAGGGAGGGACTGAAGCTTTCTTT. It yields the protein CSVEEGGTEAFF.

The gene calls are TRBV4-1 and TRBJ2-7; TRBD2 agrees at 9 bases. J lost 1 base, V lost 1 base, and 5 bases had no gene match. This CDR3 comprises 16 residues. The V gene's germline CDR1 is MGHRA and CDR2 YSYEKL. This chain's CDR3 is CASSQVRAGGSYEQYF. DNA of the CDR3: TGCGCCAGCAGCCAAGTTCGCGCGGGAGGGTCCTACGAGCAGTACTTC.

This chain joins TRBV5-1 and TRBJ2-1; the match to TRBD2 covers 8 bases. The V gene's germline CDR1 is SGHRS and CDR2 YFSETQ. This CDR3 spans 15 amino acids. V lost 0 bases to trimming and J lost 8 bases; unmatched junction nucleotides: 7. CDR3 DNA sequence: TGCGCCAGCAGCTTGGGGGACGCCGGGAGGGATGAGCAGTTCTTC. This codes for CASSLGDAGRDEQFF.

The chain employs TRBV28 and TRBJ1-2; tentatively, D is TRBD1 (6 bases). V lost 4 bases and J 4 bases, leaving 10 bases between the germline ends. The CDR3 sequence is 13 residues long. CDR1 is MDHEN and CDR2 is SYDVKM in the germline V gene. CDR3 region: CASSYQGTYGYTF. The CDR3, as DNA: TGTGCCAGCAGTTATCAGGGGACCTATGGCTACACCTTC.

The chain uses TRBV6-1 and TRBJ2-3, with D possibly TRBD2 on 5 matching bases. The V gene lost 3 bases and the J gene lost 2 bases, with 12 bases spanning the gap. Germline CDR1 and CDR2: MNHNS and SASEGT. The length of the CDR3 is 15 residues. The DNA of the CDR3 is TGTGCCAGCAGTGATATCGAGGGCCACACAGATACGCAGTATTTT. Its translation is CASSDIEGHTDTQYF.

The genes are TRBV14 and TRBJ2-3, with 8 bases that match TRBD2. Trimming took 2 bases from V and 0 from J; bases not matched to a gene: 7. Germline V gene sequence: CDR1 SGHDN, CDR2 FVKESK. This CDR3 spans 17 amino acids. The CDR3 DNA is TGTGCCAGCAGCCAATCCTTAGAGCGGGAGAGCACAGATACGCAGTATTTT. As protein: CASSQSLERESTDTQYF.

In its sample, this clone was seen a few times. The V call is TRBV10-1, the J call TRBJ2-3, with D perhaps TRBD1 (6 bases). Germline CDR1 is WNHNN and CDR2 is SYGVQD (reference sequence). This CDR3 is 15 amino acids long. The V and J ends lost 0 bases and 2 bases respectively, with 9 bases between them. The CDR3 DNA follows: TGCGCCAGCAGTGAGTCCGGGACATACACAGATACGCAGTATTTT. As protein: CASSESGTYTDTQYF.